The clone carrying this TCR beta chain is a singleton in its sample. Its antigen is unidentified. Germline CDR1 is SGHTS and CDR2 is YDEGEE. This CDR3 has 13 amino acids. The V end was cut by 4 bases, the J end by 7 bases, with 12 bases between. These data are taken from a study of shared clonotypes between healthy human individuals. Study-wide results and caveats: Shared across several donors were around 5% of the naive CD4 clonotypes. On the whole, naive subsets had larger estimated richness than memory subsets had.

Sequencing was performed with immunoSEQ multiplex PCR; in TCRdb, only in-frame clones are kept and a portion is missing. The table lists 2,500,000 or so clones, 93% of them singletons, with 0.36% in the top ten. The V and J genes are TRBV5-8 and TRBJ1-3; no definite D call. This clonotype was sampled from a man between 18 and 29 years old in good health. Some clones in this sample may be carry-over from other donors' samples. The sample consisted of naive CD4+ T cells from PBMCs. As to subset: CD45RA+ positively selected. The CDR3 DNA reads TGTGCCAGCAGCCCCAGTTTTGGGAACACCATATATTTT. Translated: CASSPSFGNTIYF.